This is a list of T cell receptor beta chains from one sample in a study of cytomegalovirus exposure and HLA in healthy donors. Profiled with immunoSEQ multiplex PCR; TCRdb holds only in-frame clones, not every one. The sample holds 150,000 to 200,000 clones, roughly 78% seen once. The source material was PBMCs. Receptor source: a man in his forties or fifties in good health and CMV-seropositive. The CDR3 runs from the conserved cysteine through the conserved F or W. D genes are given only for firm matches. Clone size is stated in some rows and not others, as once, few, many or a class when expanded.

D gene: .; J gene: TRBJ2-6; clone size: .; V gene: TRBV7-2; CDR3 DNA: TGTGCCAGCCGGGGCTCTGGGGCCAACGTCCTGACTTTC; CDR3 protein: CASRGSGANVLTF
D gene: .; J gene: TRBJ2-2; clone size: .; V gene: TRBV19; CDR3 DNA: TGTGCCAGTAGTATCGCGGGGTACGGTACCGGGGAGCTGTTTTTT; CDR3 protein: CASSIAGYGTGELFF
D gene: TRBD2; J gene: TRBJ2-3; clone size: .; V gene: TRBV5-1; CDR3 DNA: TGCGCCAGCAGCTTCGGGGGGGCTGTCGCTAGCACAGATACGCAGTATTTT; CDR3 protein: CASSFGGAVASTDTQYF
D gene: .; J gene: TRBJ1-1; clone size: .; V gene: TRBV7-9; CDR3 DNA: TGTGCCAGCAGCTTACAAGCAGGGAACACTGAAGCTTTCTTT; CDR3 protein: CASSLQAGNTEAFF
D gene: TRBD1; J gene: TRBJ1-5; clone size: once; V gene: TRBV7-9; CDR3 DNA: TGTGCCAGCAGCTGGGACAGGGCAGGCAATCAGCCCCAGCATTTT; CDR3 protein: CASSWDRAGNQPQHF
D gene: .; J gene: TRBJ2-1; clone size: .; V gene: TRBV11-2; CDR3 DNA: TGTGCCAGCAGCCTGCGGGCCTCCCGACTAAGCTCCTACAATGAGCAGTTCTTC; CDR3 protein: CASSLRASRLSSYNEQFF
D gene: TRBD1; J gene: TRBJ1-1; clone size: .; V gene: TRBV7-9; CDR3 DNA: TGTTCCAGCAGCCCCCCGACAGGGGTGAACACTGAAGCTTTCTTT; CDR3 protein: CSSSPPTGVNTEAFF
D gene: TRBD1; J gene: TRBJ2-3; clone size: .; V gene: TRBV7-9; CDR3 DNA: TGTTCCAGCAGTTTCGGGACAGGGGGGCGTACGCAGTATTTT; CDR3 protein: CSSSFGTGGRTQYF
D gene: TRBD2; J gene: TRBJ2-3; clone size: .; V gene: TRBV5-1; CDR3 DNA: TGCGCCAGCAGCCCGCCGGGACTAGCGGCGGATACGCAGTATTTT; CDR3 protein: CASSPPGLAADTQYF
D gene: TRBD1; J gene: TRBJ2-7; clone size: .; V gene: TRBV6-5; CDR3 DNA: TGTGCCAGCAGCTCCAGGGACAGCGGTTCCTACGAGCAGTACTTC; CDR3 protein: CASSSRDSGSYEQYF
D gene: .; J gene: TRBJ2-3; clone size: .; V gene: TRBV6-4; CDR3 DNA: TGTGCCAGTCTAGCGCTTCCTAGCACAGATACGCAGTATTTT; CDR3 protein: CASLALPSTDTQYF
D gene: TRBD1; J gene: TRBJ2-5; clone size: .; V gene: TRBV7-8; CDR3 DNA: TGTGCCAGCAGCTCGGGACAGAGGGAAGAGACCCAGTACTTC; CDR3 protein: CASSSGQREETQYF
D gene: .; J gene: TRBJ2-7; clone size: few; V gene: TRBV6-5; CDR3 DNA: TGTGCCAGCAGTTACGCTAGGTTATACTCCTACGAGCAGTACTTC; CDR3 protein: CASSYARLYSYEQYF
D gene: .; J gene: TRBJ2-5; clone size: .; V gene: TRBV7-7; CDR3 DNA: TGTGCTAGCAGCTCAAGCTCAGGGGGGGAGACCCAGTACTTC; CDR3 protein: CASSSSSGGETQYF
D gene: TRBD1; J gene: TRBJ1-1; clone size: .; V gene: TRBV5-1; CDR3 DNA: TGCGCCAGCAGCAGAACAGGGGGTGAAGCTTTCTTT; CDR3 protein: CASSRTGGEAFF
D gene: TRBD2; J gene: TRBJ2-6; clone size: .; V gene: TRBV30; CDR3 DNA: TGTGCCTGGCAACGGGGGGGGTTCTCTGGGGCCAACGTCCTGACTTTC; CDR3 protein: CAWQRGGFSGANVLTF
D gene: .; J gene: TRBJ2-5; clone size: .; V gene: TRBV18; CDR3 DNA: TGTGCCAGCTCACCACGGACGGGACTTATGTACCAAGAGACCCAGTACTTC; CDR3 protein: CASSPRTGLMYQETQYF
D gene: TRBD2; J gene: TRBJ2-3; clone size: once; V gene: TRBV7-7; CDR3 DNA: TGTGCTAGCAGCCCTCGACTAGCGGGGGGGGACACAGATACGCAGTATTTT; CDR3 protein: CASSPRLAGGDTDTQYF
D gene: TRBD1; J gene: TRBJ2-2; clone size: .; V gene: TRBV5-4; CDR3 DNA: TGTGCCTCGACAGGGCGGACCGGGGAGCTGTTTTTT; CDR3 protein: CASTGRTGELFF
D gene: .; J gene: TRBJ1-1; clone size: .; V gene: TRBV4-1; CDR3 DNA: TGCGCCAGCAGCCAAGAATCAGCGAATAATGAAGCTTTCTTT; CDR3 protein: CASSQESANNEAFF
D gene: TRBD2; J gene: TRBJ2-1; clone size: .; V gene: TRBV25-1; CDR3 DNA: TGTGCCAGCAGTGAACCGACTAGCGGGGGGCCAGAGCAGTTCTTC; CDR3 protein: CASSEPTSGGPEQFF
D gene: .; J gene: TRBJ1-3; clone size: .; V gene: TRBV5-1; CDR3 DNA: TGCGCCAGCAGCTTGGCCGGCAGGCCCTTTGGAAACACCATATATTTT; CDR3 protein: CASSLAGRPFGNTIYF
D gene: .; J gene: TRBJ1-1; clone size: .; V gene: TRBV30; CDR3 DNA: TGTGCCTGGTCTGGGGGGACCCAAGAAGCTTTCTTT; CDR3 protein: CAWSGGTQEAFF
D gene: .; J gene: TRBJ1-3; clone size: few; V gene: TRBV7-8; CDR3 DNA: TGTGCCAGCAGCTTAGACAGCCACTCTGGAAACACCATATATTTT; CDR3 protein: CASSLDSHSGNTIYF
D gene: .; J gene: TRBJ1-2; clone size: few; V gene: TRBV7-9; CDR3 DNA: TGTGCCAGCAGCCTTTACGCGCAGGGAGGCTACACCTTC; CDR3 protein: CASSLYAQGGYTF
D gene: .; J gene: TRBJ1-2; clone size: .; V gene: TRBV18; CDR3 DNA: TGTGCCAGCTCACCACGGCAGGGTGGCTATGGCTACACCTTC; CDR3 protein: CASSPRQGGYGYTF
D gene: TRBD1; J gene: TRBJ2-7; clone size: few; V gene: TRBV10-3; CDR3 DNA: TGTGCCATCAGTGAGTCTTCGGACAGGGTCTCCTACGAGCAGTACTTC; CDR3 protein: CAISESSDRVSYEQYF
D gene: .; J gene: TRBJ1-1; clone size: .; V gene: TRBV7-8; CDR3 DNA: TGTGCCAGCAGATACACAGGGAACACTGAAGCTTTCTTT; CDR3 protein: CASRYTGNTEAFF
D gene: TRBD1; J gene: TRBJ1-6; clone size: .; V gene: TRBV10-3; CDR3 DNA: TGTGCCATAAGGGACAGGTCGAGCTCCTATAATTCACCCCTCCACTTT; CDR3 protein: CAIRDRSSSYNSPLHF
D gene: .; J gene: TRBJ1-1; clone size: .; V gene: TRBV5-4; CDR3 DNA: TGTGCCAGCAGGCCGGAGTTGGGGGCTGCTGAAGCTTCCTTT; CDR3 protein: CASRPELGAAEASF
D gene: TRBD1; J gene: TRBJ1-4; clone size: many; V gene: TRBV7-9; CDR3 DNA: TGTGCCAGCAGCTTAGGGACGGGACAGATTAAAGAACTGTTTTTT; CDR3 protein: CASSLGTGQIKELFF
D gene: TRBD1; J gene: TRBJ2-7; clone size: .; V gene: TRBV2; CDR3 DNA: TGTGCCAGCAGCACCGGGACAGGGGGTGAAGAGCAGTACTTC; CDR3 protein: CASSTGTGGEEQYF
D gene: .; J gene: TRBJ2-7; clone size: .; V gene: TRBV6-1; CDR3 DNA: TGTGCCAGCAGTGAACGCCGGGACTTAAGCTCCTACGAGCAGTACTTC; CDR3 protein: CASSERRDLSSYEQYF
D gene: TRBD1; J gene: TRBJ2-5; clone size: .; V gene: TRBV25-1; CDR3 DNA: TGTGCCAGCAGTGATCCCACCGGGACAGGGGTTCAAGAGACCCAGTACTTC; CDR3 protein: CASSDPTGTGVQETQYF
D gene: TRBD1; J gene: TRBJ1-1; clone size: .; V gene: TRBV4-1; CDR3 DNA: TGCGCCAGCAGCCCGAGAGAGTTAACAGGGGAGACTGAAGCTTTCTTT; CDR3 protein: CASSPRELTGETEAFF
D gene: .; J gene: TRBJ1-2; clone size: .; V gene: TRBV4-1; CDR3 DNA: TGCGCCAGCAGCCAAGAGGAGGGGAGGGAGACCTATGGCTACACCTTC; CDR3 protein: CASSQEEGRETYGYTF
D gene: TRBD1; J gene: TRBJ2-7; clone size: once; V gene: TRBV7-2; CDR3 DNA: TGTGCCAGCAGCCCGAGCCGGGACAGGGACTACGAGCAGTACTTC; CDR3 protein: CASSPSRDRDYEQYF
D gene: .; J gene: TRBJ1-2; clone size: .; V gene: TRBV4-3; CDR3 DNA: TGCGCCAGCAGCCAAGAGTGGGCCGGGGGGGGGCTGCTTAACTATGGCTACACCTTC; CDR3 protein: CASSQEWAGGGLLNYGYTF
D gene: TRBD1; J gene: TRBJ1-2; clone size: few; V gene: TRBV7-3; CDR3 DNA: TGTGCCAGCAGCCTCGACGGGACAGGTCAAGGCTACACCTTC; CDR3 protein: CASSLDGTGQGYTF
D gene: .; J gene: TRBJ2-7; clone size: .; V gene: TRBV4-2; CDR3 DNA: TGTGCCAGCAGCCAAGATCGACAGAGCTACGAGCAGTACTTC; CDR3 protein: CASSQDRQSYEQYF